The 22 T cell receptor delta chains below were found in one sample sequenced in a study of gamma-delta T cells after stem cell transplantation. TCRdb re-called the RT-PCR reads via CATT. The sample has roughly 3,000 delta-chain clones, 4.5% to 6% seen once. The specimen was gamma-delta T cells. All receptors come from a human donor. It is not recorded whose cells these are; they may come from a transplant donor.

Notes on this clone: This DNA's translation and the protein TCRdb lists, from a much larger clone, do not match at residue 18, likely due to a read error; the protein shown is translated from the DNA. This chain connects TRDV2 to TRDJ1; 10 bases fit TRDD3. Germline-derived CDR1 and CDR2 are GEAIGNYY and EKD. The CDR3 extends over 21 amino acids. CDR3 nucleotides: TGTGCCTGTGACATAGTCCCTCCGAGGGGGGATACGGTAAGGAGCACCGATAATCTCATCTTT. It specifies CACDIVPPRGDTVRSTDNLIF.

This clone occurred a few times. The rearrangement uses TRDV2 and TRDJ1, with D uncertain. The V end lost 2 bases, the J end lost 2 bases, and 14 bases lay between the germline ends. CDR3 length: 15 residues. CDR1 is GEAIGNYY, CDR2 EKD, per germline. The CDR3 loop is CACDSLSGGTDKLIF. The CDR3 bases are TGTGCCTGTGACAGTCTATCCGGCGGTACCGATAAACTCATCTTT.

Notes on this clone: Given a far larger clone just one base away, this is likely a sequencing read error. The same CDR3 also results from other DNA sequences found in this sample. The chain recombines TRDV2 with TRDJ1, with D possibly TRDD3 on 5 matching bases. This CDR3 has 15 amino acids. Germline loops: CDR1 GEAIGNYY, CDR2 EKD. CDR3 residues: CACDTVGTYTDKLIF. CDR3 bases: TGTGCATGTGACACAGTGGGGACGTACACCGATAAACTCATCTTT.

This clone was recorded a few times. The protein that TCRdb holds for this DNA derives from a much larger clone and differs from the translated DNA at residue 3, which likely indicates a read error; the protein shown here is translated from the DNA. This chain connects TRDV2 to TRDJ1, with 12 bases fitting TRDD3. This CDR3 is 22 amino acids long. The germline CDR1 and CDR2 sequences are GEAIGNYY and EKD. In nucleotides, the CDR3 is TGTGCCCGTGACATTCTGGGGGATACGCGGGACCGCAAGGACGTTTACACCGATAAACTCATCTTT. Protein: CARDILGDTRDRKDVYTDKLIF.

Remarks on this clone: Only one base separates this from a far larger clonotype, so it likely reflects a read error. The genes are TRDV2 and TRDJ1; 10 nucleotides line up with TRDD3. From germline, CDR1 is GEAIGNYY and CDR2 EKD. The CDR3 is made up of 14 amino acids. In DNA, the CDR3 is TGTGCCTGTGACACCTGGGGGATACTCGATAAACCCATCTTT. Protein sequence: CACDTWGILDKPIF.

On this clone: A much larger clone lies one base from this, so it may be a read error. The sample has other DNA sequences that encode this CDR3 too. The chain carries TRDV2 and TRDJ1; TRDD3 matches at 8 bases. The germline V gene encodes CDR1 GEAIGNYY and CDR2 EKD. The CDR3 extends over 21 amino acids. CDR3 protein: CACDTVLKLGVPNAYTDKLIF. The DNA for the CDR3 is TGCGCCTGTGACACGGTTCTGAAACTGGGGGTCCCCAACGCGTACACCGATAAACTCATCTTT.

V gene TRDV2 combines with J gene TRDJ1, with TRDD3 matching over 7 bases. Trimming removed 0 bases from V and 1 base from J; junction bases left unmatched: 10. The CDR3 has 17 amino acids. The germline gives CDR1 GEAIGNYY, CDR2 EKD. As DNA, the CDR3 is TGTGCCTGTGACACCTGGGGCCTGGGGGGGAGCACCGATAAACTCATCTTT. Translated: CACDTWGLGGSTDKLIF.

This clone was found a few times. The protein given by TCRdb reflects a much larger clone and differs at residue 3 from this DNA's translation, likely from a read error; the protein shown is the DNA's translation. The chain links TRDV2 to TRDJ1, with TRDD3 matching over 11 bases. Germline V gives CDR1 GEAIGNYY, CDR2 EKD. The CDR3 has 19 amino acids. This chain's CDR3 is CASDTVMGDTRGYTDKLIF. In DNA form, the CDR3 reads TGTGCCAGTGACACCGTAATGGGGGATACGCGGGGCTACACCGATAAACTCATCTTT.

This chain joins TRDV2 and TRDJ1, with D possibly TRDD3 on 6 matching bases. CDR3 length: 21 residues. V was trimmed by 0 bases and J by 0 bases, leaving 28 bases between them. Per the germline V gene, CDR1 is GEAIGNYY and CDR2 is EKD. The CDR3 protein is CACDTGNLRGTPSSNTDKLIF. The CDR3 DNA reads as TGTGCCTGTGACACCGGGAACTTGAGGGGGACACCCTCCTCAAACACCGATAAACTCATCTTT.

This clone was detected ten times or more. A single base separates this from a much larger clone, so it may be a read error. The chain has TRDV2 and TRDJ1; 11 nucleotides match TRDD3. Germline-derived CDR1 and CDR2 are GEAIGNYY and EKD. CDR3 length: 17 residues. Germline trimming cut 3 bases from V and 6 bases from J; bases unmatched to any gene: 14. The chain's CDR3 is CACDAVVLGDNDHKLIF. The CDR3 region has the DNA TGTGCCTGTGACGCCGTTGTACTGGGGGATAATGACCATAAACTCATCTTT.

Regarding this clone: For this DNA, TCRdb reports the protein of a much larger clone, which diverges at residue 13, most likely from a read error; the protein presented here is translated directly from the DNA. The chain employs TRDV2 and TRDJ1; 10 bases agree with TRDD3. The CDR3 length is 17 residues. Germline-derived CDR1 and CDR2 are GEAIGNYY and EKD. CDR3: CACDTVTGGLRTVKLIF. The CDR3 region has the DNA TGTGCCTGTGACACCGTCACTGGGGGATTACGCACCGTTAAACTCATCTTT.

By share of the sample, this clone is medium-sized. Only one base separates this from a far larger clonotype, so it likely reflects a read error. This CDR3 is CACDTVGTYTDKLTF. DNA for the CDR3: TGTGCCTGTGACACAGTGGGGACGTACACCGATAAACTCACCTTT. The chain uses TRDV2 and TRDJ1; tentatively, D is TRDD3 (5 bases). The germline V gene has CDR1 GEAIGNYY and CDR2 EKD. This CDR3 is built from 15 residues.

Remarks on this clone: This DNA's translation and the protein TCRdb lists, from a much larger clone, do not match at residue 10, likely due to a read error; the protein shown is translated from the DNA. The chain couples TRDV2 to TRDJ1; TRDD3 aligns across 9 bases. The CDR3 sequence is 15 residues long. With 6 bases clipped from V and 4 bases from J, the junction kept 11 bases outside the gene matches. Germline loops: CDR1 GEAIGNYY, CDR2 EKD. CDR3 in DNA: TGTGCCTGTCTTCTATTGGGGGATAAGAGCGATAAACTCATCTTT. Protein sequence: CACLLLGDKSDKLIF.

A note on this clone: The protein held in TCRdb is that of a much larger clone and does not match this DNA's translation at residue 9, likely because of a read error; the protein shown is translated from the DNA. The chain uses TRDV2 and TRDJ1, with D perhaps TRDD3 (6 bases). There are 14 residues in the CDR3. With 0 bases removed from V and 9 bases from J, the gap between germline ends came to 16 bases. Germline CDR1 and CDR2: GEAIGNYY and EKD. The CDR3: CACDTVGGPGELIF. For the CDR3, the DNA is TGTGCCTGTGACACCGTGGGGGGGCCAGGTGAACTCATCTTT.

The chain couples TRDV2 to TRDJ1; TRDD3 matches at 10 bases. The CDR3 loop spans 19 amino acids. The germline V gene encodes CDR1 GEAIGNYY and CDR2 EKD. Trimming cost V 3 bases and J 0 bases; bases outside gene matches: 15. CDR3 sequence reads: CACDPILGDPFPYTDKLIF. As DNA, the CDR3 is TGTGCCTGTGACCCTATACTGGGGGATCCGTTCCCGTACACCGATAAACTCATCTTT.

As concerns this clone: A far larger clone differs by one base, so this is likely a read error. The chain employs TRDV2 and TRDJ3; 10 bases fit TRDD3. The CDR3 consists of 21 residues. Germline CDR1 reads GEAIGNYY; CDR2 reads EKD. The CDR3, as DNA: TGTGCCTGTGACTCCGTAGAGGGGGATACGCGACCCACCTGGGACACCCGACAGGTGTTTTTC. Amino acids: CACDSVEGDTRPTWDTRQVFF.

The sample holds a few counts of this clone. This chain connects TRDV2 to TRDJ1; TRDD3 aligns across 13 bases. CDR1 and CDR2 (germline): GEAIGNYY, EKD. This CDR3 contains 17 residues. V was pared by 1 base and J by 2 bases, with 6 bases of the junction left unmatched. The CDR3 region is CACDTLTGGYETDKLIF. CDR3 nucleotide sequence: TGTGCCTGTGACACGCTGACTGGGGGATACGAGACCGATAAACTCATCTTT.

This clone ranks as medium-sized. Other DNA sequences of this sample code for an identical CDR3. The chain recombines TRDV2 with TRDJ1; 12 bases are a match to TRDD3. Germline V gene sequence: CDR1 GEAIGNYY, CDR2 EKD. Trimming at V came to 0 bases and at J to 1 base, leaving 8 bases not matched to a gene. The CDR3 consists of 18 residues. Here the CDR3 reads CACDTWGLGDTSTDKLIF. The DNA for the CDR3 is TGTGCCTGTGACACCTGGGGCCTGGGGGATACGAGCACCGATAAACTCATCTTT.

On this clone: This likely reflects a read error, since a far larger clone is one base away. Within the sample, other DNA sequences also encode this same CDR3. V is TRDV2 and J is TRDJ1; D not certain. This CDR3 spans 14 amino acids. The germline V gene has CDR1 GEAIGNYY and CDR2 EKD. The CDR3 bases are TGTGCCTGTGACACCGTGGGCAACACTGATAAACTCATCTTT. Translation gives CACDTVGNTDKLIF.

By share, this clone counts as medium-sized. The chain combines TRDV2 with TRDJ1; 11 bases map to TRDD3. The CDR3 totals 20 residues. Trimming at V came to 0 bases and at J to 2 bases, leaving 16 bases not matched to a gene. The germline CDR1 and CDR2 sequences are GEAIGNYY and EKD. CDR3 DNA: TGTGCCTGTGACACCCAGGGGTTGGGGGATACGCGGAGGGAAACCGATAAACTCATCTTT. Translated: CACDTQGLGDTRRETDKLIF.

In the case of this clone: One base separates it from a far larger clone, so it is likely a read error. At the DNA level, this CDR3 is encoded by other sequences in the same sample as well. V gene TRDV2 combines with J gene TRDJ1; TRDD3 matches 9 bases. CDR3 length: 17 residues. Germline CDR1 is GEAIGNYY and CDR2 is EKD. CDR3 sequence reads: CACDTVGDIRSTDKLIF. The CDR3 DNA is TGTGCCTGTGACACAGTGGGGGATATAAGGTCCACCGATAAACTTATCTTT.

In its sample, this clone was seen a few times. A read error is likely here: a far larger clone is one base away. This chain links TRDV2 with TRDJ3; 8 bases match TRDD3. The trim removed 1 base at V and 0 bases at J, leaving 7 bases unmatched. The CDR3 loop spans 19 amino acids. Looked up from germline, CDR1 is GEAIGNYY and CDR2 is EKD. Written as DNA, the CDR3 is TGTGCCTGTGACACGGTACTGGGGGGCGTCTCCTGGGACACCCGACAGATGTTTTTC. Its protein product is CACDTVLGGVSWDTRQMFF.